This TCR beta chain was captured by sequencing in a study of cytomegalovirus exposure and HLA in healthy donors. Findings of the study overall: A later analysis by the authors found several of the most significant clusters apparently linked to common viral pathogens. The investigators catalogued 160 or so TCR beta chains as cytomegalovirus-associated. Because they were indistinguishable, some V segments, including TRBV6-2 and TRBV6-3, were excluded. In vitro data verified three CMV-associated chains as specific for CMV antigens.

The PCR contained 60 Vbeta and 13 Jbeta primers. The assay was immunoSEQ multiplex PCR, and TCRdb's table has in-frame clones only and misses some. The repertoire has approximately 150,000 clones, 75% to 90% of them found once; the top ten carry approximately 6.8%. Note on this clone: The antigen is unknown.

V lost 3 bases to trimming and J lost 0 bases, with 18 bases between them. Germline CDR1 is SGHTA and CDR2 is FQGTGA. The CDR3 is 18 residues long. V usage is TRBV7-3 and J usage is TRBJ1-3; D is perhaps TRBD1 (6 bases). This clonotype originated in a man aged 25-45 years in good health and CMV-seropositive. Material for sequencing was PBMCs. The CDR3, as DNA: TGTGCCAGCAGCTTCGAGAGGCCCGACAGGAGCTCTGGAAACACCATATATTTT. Translating gives CASSFERPDRSSGNTIYF.